What follows are 26 T cell receptor beta chains derived from one specimen sequenced in a study of early T cells in non-severe SARS-CoV-2 infection. TCRdb redid the calling of the 5' RACE reads with MiXCR, one entry per CDR3 protein. The sample has 55,000 to 65,000 distinct CDR3 sequences, 9.5% to 14% seen once. Specimen: whole blood. These receptors all come from an adult who was a healthcare worker with PCR-confirmed SARS-CoV-2 infection or an uninfected control (not recorded which).

This clonotype was counted at least ten times. The V call is TRBV7-9, the J call TRBJ1-2, with 11 bases aligning to TRBD1. V was pared by 4 bases and J by 5 bases, with 3 bases of the junction left unmatched. Germline CDR1 and CDR2: SEHNR and FQNEAQ (reference sequence). The CDR3 is 14 amino acids. CDR3: CASSSGQGAYGYTF. The CDR3 DNA reads TGTGCCAGCAGCTCCGGACAGGGGGCTTATGGCTACACCTTC.

This clonotype was picked up many times. The genes are TRBV18 and TRBJ1-1; a weak D match, TRBD1 (5 bases). The CDR3 runs 14 residues. Trimming removed 3 bases at V and 6 bases at J, with 14 bases between. CDR1 and CDR2 from the germline V gene are KGHSH and LQKENI. The CDR3 sequence: CASSPVAGYAEAFF. In DNA, the CDR3 is TGTGCCAGCTCACCGGTCGCAGGGTACGCTGAAGCTTTCTTT.

The chain has TRBV20-1 and TRBJ1-1; no firm D call. The CDR3 covers 13 residues. Germline V lookup: CDR1 DFQATT, CDR2 SNEGSKA (reference sequence). Trimming took off 1 base at V and 2 bases at J, with 8 bases between the two ends. In nucleotides, the CDR3 is TGCAGTGCTAGAGCGCGGGGTAACACTGAAGCTTTCTTT. Amino acid sequence: CSARARGNTEAFF.

The chain employs TRBV5-1 and TRBJ2-7; 9 positions agree with TRBD2. Unmatched junction bases numbered 5, after V lost 2 bases and J lost 2 bases. This CDR3 has 15 amino acids. Germline lookup yields CDR1 SGHRS and CDR2 YFSETQ. This CDR3 reads CASSLYQRGAYEQYF. Here the CDR3 DNA reads TGCGCCAGCAGCTTATACCAGCGGGGGGCCTACGAGCAGTACTTC.

The chain is built from TRBV5-1 and TRBJ1-1; D is ambiguous. The V end was cut by 0 bases, the J end by 1 base, with 10 bases between. From germline, CDR1 is SGHRS and CDR2 YFSETQ. The length of the CDR3 is 15 residues. Here the CDR3 DNA reads TGCGCCAGCAGCTTGGGCAAGGCGGGGAACACTGAAGCTTTCTTT. Translating it yields CASSLGKAGNTEAFF.

This clonotype was seen ten or more times. This chain connects TRBV20-1 to TRBJ2-7; 7 bases line up with TRBD2. The V gene end was trimmed by 2 bases and the J gene end by 7 bases; junction bases not matched to a gene: 8. The germline V gene has CDR1 DFQATT and CDR2 SNEGSKA (reference sequence). There are 13 residues in the CDR3. The CDR3 protein is CSARYLGGGEQYF. The CDR3 DNA reads as TGCAGTGCTAGATACCTCGGGGGAGGGGAGCAGTACTTC.

This clonotype has ten or more counts. The chain uses TRBV18 and TRBJ1-2; unclear D gene. The CDR3 sequence is 14 residues long. The germline V and J ends were trimmed by 0 bases and 1 base, with 6 bases remaining between them. Germline V CDR1 and CDR2: KGHSH, LQKENI. The CDR3 reads CASSPPWDNYGYTF. In DNA form, the CDR3 reads TGTGCCAGCTCACCACCTTGGGATAACTATGGCTACACCTTC. Supplemented by reference TRBV18 and TRBJ1-2, the full variable domain reads NAGVMQNPRHLVRRRGQEARLRCSPMKGHSHVYWYRQLPEEGLKFMVYLQKENIIDESGMPKERFSAEFPKEGPSILRIQQVVRGDSAAYFCASSPPWDNYGYTFGSGTRLTVV.

The V gene is TRBV7-6, the J gene TRBJ2-2; D is uncertain. There are 15 residues in the CDR3. V dropped 6 bases and J dropped 6 bases, with 17 bases sitting between them. Germline-derived CDR1 and CDR2 are SGHVS and FNYEAQ. CDR3 in DNA: TGTGCCAGCAGTTCGCCAGGTGATAGGGCCGGGGAGCTGTTTTTT. Translation: CASSSPGDRAGELFF.

This clonotype has more than one count but fewer than ten. This sequence joins TRBV6-5 and TRBJ2-3; D remains unclear. This CDR3 contains 12 residues. Germline loops: CDR1 MNHEY, CDR2 SVGAGI. The V end was cut by 6 bases, the J end by 1 base, with 5 bases between. CDR3 in amino acids: CASRAGTDTQYF. CDR3 DNA sequence: TGTGCCAGCAGGGCTGGCACAGATACGCAGTATTTT.

This clonotype has a handful of counts. The chain employs TRBV20-1 and TRBJ2-2, with D possibly TRBD1 on 5 matching bases. There are 13 residues in the CDR3. The V gene lost 6 bases and the J gene lost 2 bases, with 10 bases spanning the gap. CDR1 is DFQATT and CDR2 is SNEGSKA in the germline V gene (reference sequence). CDR3 sequence (DNA): TGCAGTGCGTCCAGGGCTAACACCGGGGAGCTGTTTTTT. It translates to CSASRANTGELFF.

This clonotype was counted between two and nine times. V usage is TRBV9 and J usage is TRBJ1-4, with D perhaps matching TRBD1 (6 bases). V lost 0 bases, J lost 5 bases, and 8 bases lay in between. Germline assignment: CDR1 SGDLS and CDR2 YYNGEE. This CDR3 region has 14 residues. The CDR3 DNA sequence: TGTGCCAGCAGCGTAGAGGGGACAAATGAAAAACTGTTTTTT. Translating gives CASSVEGTNEKLFF.

This clonotype occurred many times. V and J are TRBV5-1 and TRBJ1-4, with 7 bases fitting TRBD1. Germline V gene data show CDR1 as SGHRS and CDR2 as YFSETQ. The junction had 4 bases not matched to a gene; V was cut back by 0 bases and J by 5 bases. The CDR3 is made up of 15 amino acids. CDR3: CASSLDGTENEKLFF. CDR3 bases: TGCGCCAGCAGCTTGGACGGGACAGAAAATGAAAAACTGTTTTTT.

Ten or more counts support this clonotype. The chain carries TRBV5-1 and TRBJ2-3, with no clear D. CDR1 is SGHRS and CDR2 is YFSETQ in the germline V gene. Deletions cut 9 bases from V and 6 bases from J, with 14 bases between. The CDR3 extends over 12 amino acids. The CDR3 spells CATSSSGDTQYF. The DNA for the CDR3 is TGCGCCACCTCGTCGTCCGGGGATACGCAGTATTTT.

V is TRBV7-2 and J is TRBJ2-1; D may be TRBD1 (5 bases). Germline CDR1 is SGHTA and CDR2 is FQGNSA. V lost 5 bases to trimming and J lost 7 bases, with 6 bases between them. This CDR3 has 11 residues. The CDR3 loop is CASSPGNEQFF. CDR3 nucleotides: TGTGCCAGCAGCCCAGGGAATGAGCAGTTCTTC.

This chain connects TRBV12-3 or TRBV12-4 to TRBJ1-1; 7 nucleotides match TRBD1. The CDR3 sequence is 13 residues long. Trimming took 4 bases from V and 4 from J; bases not matched to a gene: 3. Written as DNA, the CDR3 is TGTGCCAGCAGTTACGACAGGGCCACTGAAGCTTTCTTT. It encodes CASSYDRATEAFF.

The chain uses TRBV6-2 or TRBV6-3 and TRBJ2-1; no reliable D call. This CDR3 has 13 amino acids. Looked up from germline, CDR1 is MNHEY and CDR2 is SVGEGT. V lost 4 bases to trimming and J lost 9 bases, with 13 bases between them. The CDR3 DNA sequence: TGTGCCAGCAGTTTTGGACCCACCCGTGAGCAGTTCTTC. Residues: CASSFGPTREQFF.

The V gene is TRBV7-3, the J gene TRBJ2-5, with TRBD2 matching 9 bases. J gave up 3 bases and V 3 bases, and 5 bases lay outside the gene matches. Germline CDR1 is SGHTA and CDR2 is FQGTGA. The CDR3 has 15 amino acids. The CDR3 region has the DNA TGTGCCAGCAGCTTTTTAGCGGGGGCTAAAGAGACCCAGTACTTC. Protein sequence: CASSFLAGAKETQYF.

This clonotype occurred many times. This chain links TRBV20-1 with TRBJ1-2; 8 nucleotides match TRBD1. CDR1 is DFQATT, CDR2 SNEGSKA, per germline (reference sequence). The CDR3 runs to 13 residues. Trimming cost V 6 bases and J 8 bases; bases outside gene matches: 11. The CDR3 region is CSAPATGVGGYTF. The CDR3 DNA reads TGCAGTGCCCCCGCGACAGGGGTCGGCGGCTACACCTTC.

This clonotype was detected a few times. The chain recombines TRBV6-5 with TRBJ1-1; D gene uncertain. Germline V gene lookup returns CDR1 MNHEY and CDR2 SVGAGI. The CDR3 covers 13 residues. V lost 2 bases, J lost 2 bases, and 6 bases lay in between. The CDR3 sequence: CASSYDRNTEAFF. CDR3 in DNA: TGTGCCAGCAGTTACGATAGAAACACTGAAGCTTTCTTT.

This clonotype was detected only a few times. The chain recombines TRBV20-1 with TRBJ1-1; TRBD1 aligns across 7 bases. This CDR3 is 14 amino acids long. After removal of 6 bases from V and 0 bases from J, the junction contained 7 bases not matched to a gene. CDR1 is DFQATT, CDR2 SNEGSKA, per germline (reference sequence). The CDR3 spells CSATGDRVNTEAFF. CDR3 sequence (DNA): TGCAGTGCCACTGGGGACAGAGTGAACACTGAAGCTTTCTTT.

This clonotype was recorded at least ten times. The chain recombines TRBV6-5 with TRBJ2-7; D may be TRBD1 (6 bases). Germline V gene lookup returns CDR1 MNHEY and CDR2 SVGAGI. The length of the CDR3 is 12 residues. Trimming removed 7 bases from V and 5 bases from J, with 12 bases in between. As DNA, the CDR3 is TGTGCCAGCACATCAACAGGGCACGAGCAGTACTTC. Translation gives CASTSTGHEQYF.

V and J are TRBV9 and TRBJ2-1; weak D call: TRBD1 (6 bases). This CDR3 spans 16 amino acids. Trimming removed 4 bases at V and 0 bases at J, with 14 bases between. CDR1 is SGDLS, CDR2 YYNGEE, per germline. Written as DNA, the CDR3 is TGTGCCAGCAGCCCAGGACAGCCGAGCTCCTACAATGAGCAGTTCTTC. It is translated as CASSPGQPSSYNEQFF.

The CDR3 spells CASSRYRGENYGYTF. The CDR3 DNA sequence: TGTGCCAGCTCACGATACAGGGGGGAAAACTATGGCTACACCTTC. The genes are TRBV18 and TRBJ1-2; 8 nucleotides match TRBD1. This CDR3 is 15 amino acids long. The V segment lost 4 bases and the J segment 2 bases; nucleotides outside the gene matches: 6. CDR1 and CDR2 (germline): KGHSH, LQKENI.

This sequence joins TRBV28 and TRBJ1-6; D uncertain. Trimming cost V 2 bases and J 9 bases, with 14 bases left between them. This CDR3 spans 15 amino acids. Germline CDR1 MDHEN, CDR2 SYDVKM. CDR3 DNA: TGTGCCAGCAGTTTAGGAGGCTCAGGAGGTTCACCCCTCCACTTT. This codes for CASSLGGSGGSPLHF.

This clonotype was counted ten times or more. The chain recombines TRBV12-5 with TRBJ2-1; tentative D call: TRBD1 (7 bases). Trimming left V 2 bases short and J 6 bases short, with 17 bases between. The V gene's germline CDR1 is LGHNT and CDR2 FRNRAP. This CDR3 comprises 16 residues. The CDR3 reads CASGLSRGDSGNEQFF. DNA for the CDR3: TGTGCTAGTGGTTTGTCCAGGGGGGACTCAGGCAATGAGCAGTTCTTC.

This clonotype has ten or more counts. The chain is built from TRBV5-1 and TRBJ2-2; 8 bases fit TRBD1. Germline V gene lookup returns CDR1 SGHRS and CDR2 YFSETQ. The CDR3 runs 15 residues. V was clipped by 4 bases and J by 7 bases; unmatched bases: 9. The CDR3 sequence is CASSPRQGKGGELFF. The CDR3 DNA sequence: TGCGCCAGCAGCCCAAGACAGGGGAAAGGCGGGGAGCTGTTTTTT.